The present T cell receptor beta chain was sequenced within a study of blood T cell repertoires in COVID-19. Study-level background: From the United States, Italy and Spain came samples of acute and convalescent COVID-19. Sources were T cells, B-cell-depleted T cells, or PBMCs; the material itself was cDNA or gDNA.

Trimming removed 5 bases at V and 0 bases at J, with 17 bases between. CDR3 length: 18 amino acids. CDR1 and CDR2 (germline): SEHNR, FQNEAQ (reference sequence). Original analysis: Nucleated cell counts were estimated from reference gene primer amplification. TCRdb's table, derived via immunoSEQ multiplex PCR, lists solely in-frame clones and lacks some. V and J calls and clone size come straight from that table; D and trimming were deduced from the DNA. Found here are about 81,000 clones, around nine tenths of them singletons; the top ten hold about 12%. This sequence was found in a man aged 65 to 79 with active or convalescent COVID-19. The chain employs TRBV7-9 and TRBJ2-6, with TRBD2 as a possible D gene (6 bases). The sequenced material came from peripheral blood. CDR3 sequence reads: CASSLGLLAGSGANVLTF. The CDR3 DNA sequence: TGTGCCAGCAGCCTAGGACTATTGGCCGGCTCTGGGGCCAACGTCCTGACTTTC.